This TCR beta chain was found in a study of T cell responses to AZD1222 COVID-19 vaccine. Findings and limits, study-wide: Without day 14 samples, only post-peak T cell repertoires were studied.

Sequencing used immunoSEQ multiplex PCR; TCRdb keeps in-frame clones, though not all of them. The repertoire includes about 110,000 clones, around nine tenths of them detected once, and 4.4% sits in the top ten. On this clone: Its antigen remains unknown.

Germline CDR1 is MDHEN and CDR2 is SYDVKM. There are 12 residues in the CDR3. V lost 4 bases to trimming and J lost 7 bases, with 7 bases between them. The V and J genes are TRBV28 and TRBJ1-4; D unresolved. This clonotype originated in an adult in good health. The sequencing used peripheral blood, collected on day 0 of AZD1222 vaccination. The CDR3 region is CASSWTVEKLFF. The CDR3 DNA follows: TGTGCCAGCAGTTGGACGGTTGAAAAACTGTTTTTT.